The following is a TCR beta chain sequence with its context. Its antigen is still unknown. The data are from a study of T cell responses to AZD1222 COVID-19 vaccine. For the study at large: Pooled in the analysis were second doses at about 4 or about 12 weeks.

The table came from immunoSEQ multiplex PCR; TCRdb's copy has only in-frame clones and leaves some out. The sample comprises about 210,000 clones, 85% to 95% of which are singletons, and less than 1.5% rests with the top ten. Germline V gives CDR1 LNHNV, CDR2 YYDKDF (reference sequence). V was clipped by 6 bases and J by 0 bases, with 12 bases between them. The CDR3 covers 15 residues. Study-level findings and limits: White British people made up most donors, females outnumbered males, and clonal diversity was possibly underestimated. Nearly half of spike-specific TCRs reportedly target unmutated variant regions.

Sample: peripheral blood, taken on day 0 of AZD1222 vaccination. The clonotype comes from an adult in good health. The V call is TRBV15, the J call TRBJ1-5, with a weak D call TRBD1 (6 bases). The CDR3 region is CATRRTDHSNQPQHF. CDR3 bases: TGTGCCACCAGGAGGACAGACCATAGCAATCAGCCCCAGCATTTT.